The 14 T cell receptor beta chains given below trace back to one sample, sequenced in a study of blood T cell repertoires in COVID-19 (dated by TCRdb to about 2020). Library prep was done by the immunoSEQ multiplex PCR assay. What TCRdb holds here is the immuneACCESS table cut down to in-frame rearrangements. Part of the clones is not present; checked against another copy, under half of the missing clones reflect an unresolved V gene, and the others are unexplained. The sample data list a few hundred thousand clones, and 85% to 90% of these were observed just once. The ten largest clones add up to roughly 2.9% of the sample. What was sequenced was PBMCs or T cells enriched from blood (not recorded which). Source of these receptors: a woman between 45 and 60 years old who had been exposed to COVID-19.

The chain links TRBV5-1 to TRBJ1-4; 7 positions match TRBD1. This CDR3 comprises 15 residues. Germline CDR1 SGHRS, CDR2 YFSETQ. The V segment lost 0 bases and the J segment 6 bases; nucleotides outside the gene matches: 5. CDR3 loop: CASSLAGRGDEKLFF. Written as DNA, the CDR3 is TGCGCCAGCAGCTTGGCCGGCAGGGGGGATGAAAAACTGTTTTTT.

The V and J genes are TRBV6-5 and TRBJ1-2; 8 nucleotides line up with TRBD1. The CDR3 has 13 residues. The junction had 8 bases not matched to a gene; V was cut back by 6 bases and J by 8 bases. The germline V gene has CDR1 MNHEY and CDR2 SVGAGI. The CDR3 protein is CASRKQGERGYTF. The CDR3 DNA reads TGTGCCAGCAGGAAACAGGGGGAGCGGGGCTACACCTTC.

The chain is built from TRBV7-9 and TRBJ1-4; D is possibly TRBD1 (6 bases). V shed 5 bases and J shed 8 bases, with 21 bases lying between them. CDR3 length: 16 amino acids. Germline CDR1 and CDR2: SEHNR and FQNEAQ (reference sequence). The CDR3 loop reads CASSPDTGIVGEKLFF. CDR3 coding DNA: TGTGCCAGCAGCCCTGACACAGGGATCGTGGGCGAAAAACTGTTTTTT.

The V and J genes are TRBV7-8 and TRBJ2-5; 8 bases line up with TRBD1. Germline V CDR1 and CDR2: SGHVS, FQNEAQ. The trim removed 5 bases at V and 6 bases at J, leaving 5 bases unmatched. CDR3 size: 13 residues. CDR3 loop: CASSRTGFQTQYF. Here the CDR3 DNA reads TGTGCCAGCAGCCGGACAGGGTTTCAGACCCAGTACTTC.

The chain links TRBV7-9 to TRBJ1-6; D remains ambiguous. Germline V lookup: CDR1 SEHNR, CDR2 FQNEAQ (reference sequence). This CDR3 spans 13 amino acids. With 5 bases removed from V and 6 bases from J, the gap between germline ends came to 8 bases. The CDR3 is CASSTQINSPLHF. The CDR3 DNA sequence: TGTGCCAGCAGCACACAAATTAATTCACCCCTCCACTTT.

This clone was counted once. The chain combines TRBV3-1 (or the pseudogene TRBV3-2) with TRBJ1-4; D gene unclear. The CDR3 runs 12 residues. Per germline, CDR1 LGHDT and CDR2 YNNKEL (reference sequence). V gave up 5 bases and J gave up 4 bases, with 5 bases separating them. The CDR3 coding sequence is TGTGCCAGCAGCTCAAATAATGAAAAACTGTTTTTT. Translated: CASSSNNEKLFF.

The chain links TRBV15 to TRBJ2-5; D is possibly TRBD2 (6 bases). The CDR3 totals 14 residues. With 6 bases removed from V and 9 bases from J, the gap between germline ends came to 20 bases. Germline loops: CDR1 LNHNV, CDR2 YYDKDF (reference sequence). CDR3 bases: TGTGCCACCAGAGGGGACTTGGATGGGAGATCCCAGTACTTC. It is translated as CATRGDLDGRSQYF.

This rearrangement joins TRBV2 to TRBJ2-2; TRBD1 matches at 9 bases. This CDR3 region has 17 residues. Germline V gene data show CDR1 as SNHLY and CDR2 as FYNNEI. V was pared by 9 bases and J by 0 bases, with 11 bases of the junction left unmatched. For the CDR3, the DNA is TGTGCCAGAAAGAAAACCGGGACAGGGACGAACACCGGGGAGCTGTTTTTT. Amino acid sequence: CARKKTGTGTNTGELFF.

The chain couples TRBV6-1 to TRBJ2-5, with 8 bases that match TRBD2. The CDR3 is 16 residues long. The V gene's germline CDR1 is MNHNS and CDR2 SASEGT. Trimming took 2 bases from V and 5 from J; bases not matched to a gene: 10. The CDR3 spells CASSEFVAGNGETQYF. CDR3 bases: TGTGCCAGCAGTGAATTCGTAGCGGGGAACGGTGAGACCCAGTACTTC.

The chain links TRBV9 to TRBJ2-5, with TRBD1 identical over 8 bases. Germline V gives CDR1 SGDLS, CDR2 YYNGEE. After removal of 10 bases from V and 5 bases from J, the junction contained 13 bases not matched to a gene. This CDR3 has 14 residues. CDR3 protein: CAHSGQGPLETQYF. The CDR3 DNA reads as TGTGCCCACTCCGGACAGGGTCCTCTCGAGACCCAGTACTTC.

This sequence joins TRBV13 and TRBJ1-1, with TRBD1 matching 12 bases. V was pared by 2 bases and J by 1 base, with 5 bases of the junction left unmatched. This CDR3 has 17 amino acids. CDR1 PRHDT and CDR2 FYEKMQ come from the germline V gene (reference sequence). The CDR3 sequence: CASSLRGQGASNTEAFF. The CDR3 DNA sequence: TGTGCCAGCAGCTTAAGGGGACAGGGGGCTTCGAACACTGAAGCTTTCTTT.

This clone was detected only once. CDR3 bases: TGTGCCAGCAGGGGACAGGGGATCGAGCAGTACTTC. Amino acid sequence: CASRGQGIEQYF. The chain couples TRBV2 to TRBJ2-7; TRBD1 matches 10 bases. CDR3 length: 12 residues. Losses at the gene ends were 6 bases for V and 6 bases for J; bases not matched to a gene: 2. Germline CDR1 is SNHLY and CDR2 is FYNNEI. Full variable domain (missing parts from reference TRBV2 and TRBJ2-7): EPEVTQTPSHQVTQMGQEVILRCVPISNHLYFYWYRQILGQKVEFLVSFYNNEISEKSEIFDDQFSVERPDGSNFTLKIRSTKLEDSAMYFCASRGQGIEQYFGPGTRLTVT.

The rearrangement joins TRBV10-3 to TRBJ1-5, with D perhaps TRBD1 (6 bases). The CDR3 has 11 amino acids. CDR1 is ENHRY, CDR2 SYGVKD, per germline. The V end lost 8 bases, the J end lost 9 bases, and 11 bases lay between the germline ends. The CDR3 reads CAIGGAGPQHF. The CDR3 coding sequence is TGTGCCATCGGGGGGGCTGGGCCCCAGCATTTT.

The chain carries TRBV24-1 and TRBJ1-2; a weak D match, TRBD1 (5 bases). Between the trimmed V and J ends, which lost 4 bases and 6 bases, there was a span of 11 bases. Per the germline V gene, CDR1 is KGHDR and CDR2 is SFDVKD. This CDR3 contains 13 residues. The CDR3 nucleotides read TGTGCCACCAGTGAGGGGGGGACCCATGGCTACACCTTC. As protein: CATSEGGTHGYTF.